The entry below describes one T cell receptor beta chain. Its antigen is still unknown. No qualities accompany the bases; no much larger clone lies one base away. The listed sequencing device is Illumina HiSeq 2500. Quantitative 5'-RACE with molecular barcodes was used to prepare TCR beta libraries. The authors' pipeline ran thus. To identify disease-linked TCR variants, a new computational method was used, one built on a probabilistic model of VDJ rearrangement. TCRdb applied fastp at Q25 and MiXCR to the public reads, then kept only in-frame beta chains. Every CDR3 protein is listed once, alongside the most common genes and DNA of its rows. Clone size and V and J calls follow TCRdb, not the original study. Counted in this sample were approximately 140,000 distinct CDR3 sequences; under 55% of them appeared once. The ten largest clones add up to roughly 15% of the sample. The germline V gene supplies CDR1 SGHAT and CDR2 FQNNGV. Reading from cysteine to phenylalanine, the CDR3 counts 18 amino acids. Of all the DNA, just the CDR3 is kept, 54 bases in frame from base 1. The germline ends are 24 bases apart after V is trimmed by 5 bases and J by 1 base.

The source of the sample is a study of CD8 T cells in ankylosing spondylitis (dated by TCRdb to about 2017). A note on the overall study: The study set out to find disease-linked TCR variants by profiling T cell receptor beta repertoires in ankylosing spondylitis patients and healthy donors. The full study cohort was made up of about 24 ankylosing spondylitis patients and some 100 healthy donors. Samples of peripheral blood were taken, and for ankylosing spondylitis patients, synovial fluid was collected as well. Overall results and qualifications from the work: Some of the motif variants had been reported before in the synovial fluid and blood of reactive arthritis patients, a finding that suggests common disease-initiation mechanisms. Significant enrichment of the disease-linked clones was reported in matched synovial fluid samples from ankylosing spondylitis patients. A TCR beta motif of roughly 8 highly homologous amino acid variants appeared characteristic of blood from ankylosing spondylitis patients. In peripheral blood, the disease-linked clones were found at relatively low frequencies and had a CD8+ phenotype.

For each ankylosing spondylitis patient, the synovial fluid sample was matched to a blood sample from that same patient. The sequence was collected from a male donor with ankylosing spondylitis. Recombination connected TRBV11-2 to TRBJ2-7; D gene: possibly TRBD2, on 7 matching bases. Material: synovial fluid, either unsorted or a sorted T cell fraction (not recorded which). The CDR3 region: CASSPWNRGTTPSYEQYF. The DNA is TGTGCCAGCAGCCCGTGGAATAGGGGGACTACTCCTTCCTACGAGCAGTACTTC.